This TCR beta chain was captured by sequencing in a study of post-analysis software for immune sequencing data. Study-wide context: As for disease course, relapsing-remitting, secondary progressive and progressive-relapsing multiple sclerosis were all included. Study findings and constraints: Same-batch preparations were strongly co-clustered by F measure. For normalized Chao1 diversity, multiple sclerosis patients scored significantly lower than controls did. Compared with controls, patients had more of roughly five TRBV segments, including TRBV5-6, TRBV5-1 and TRBV20-1.

V lost 5 bases and J lost 9, with 26 bases in between. CDR1 is LNHDA, CDR2 SQIVND, per germline (reference sequence). This CDR3 is 17 amino acids long. Unique molecular identifiers were carried by the TCR beta cDNA libraries. Roughly 0.5 million cDNA molecules were obtained from roughly 1.1 to 9.2 million T cells. TCRdb called the PCR reads again in MiXCR, with one record for every CDR3 protein. The table records about 680,000 distinct CDR3 sequences, around 64% of them present only once. A remark on this clonotype: Its antigen is not identified.

The material sequenced was blood. The chain combines TRBV19 with TRBJ1-5, with D possibly being TRBD1 (6 bases). This receptor was identified in a girl aged 2-10 years with multiple sclerosis. CDR3 bases: TGTGCCAGTAGTCCTCGGGGGATCAGGGAAGGGGGTCCGCCCCAGCATTTT. Protein sequence: CASSPRGIREGGPPQHF.